This T cell receptor beta chain was obtained from a study of blood T cell repertoires in COVID-19 (TCRdb year 2020). With respect to the entire study: Collaborator samples came from the United States, Italy and Spain and covered acute and convalescent phases of COVID-19. The prospective study material was composed of cDNA or gDNA derived from T cells, B-cell-depleted T cells, or PBMCs. Deeply sampled blood TCRbeta repertoires from subjects exposed to, actively infected with, or recovered from COVID-19 were included in the dataset. A freely available public database, intended as a resource for researchers studying the immune response to SARS-CoV-2, is where the repertoires were released. Samples came from the ongoing ImmuneRACE study (first 160 participants) plus 1,254 subjects from 6 global collaborators. The sample metadata nearly always contained a de-identified subject ID, COVID-19 status, age in years and sex. HLA class I and class II types, where available, came from metadata supplied by the sample provider rather than from assay-based typing. The full study reports these points: The quantity of clinical and demographic metadata differed by source and by participant and was supplied without curation.

Reading the germline V gene (reference sequence) gives CDR1 SEHNR and CDR2 FQNEAQ. V was cut back by 1 base and J by 2 bases, leaving a gap of 5 bases between them. Inclusive of the bounding cysteine and phenylalanine, the CDR3 is 13 residues long. The kept DNA is CDR3 alone, 39 bases in frame from the first base. TCRbeta CDR3 regions were amplified from genomic DNA using the immunoSEQ Assay, a bias-controlled multiplex PCR. Turning to the authors' computational methods: The number of nucleated cells in each sample was estimated from the amplification of reference gene primers within the assay. To quantify the absolute abundance of each unique TCRbeta CDR3 rearrangement, sequence reads were collapsed and filtered. Productive Simpson clonality was computed per sample as the square root of Simpson's diversity index over productive rearrangements. Drawn from immuneACCESS, this table holds only the in-frame rearrangements with V and J called that TCRdb kept. Clones are partly lost; checked studies trace under half to an unresolved V gene and leave the rest unexplained. V and J calls and clone size follow that table, whereas D and trimming were derived from the DNA. Present in this sample are 70,000 or so clones, around 89% of which were seen just once. The ten largest clonotypes hold around 0.6% of the sample.

Whole blood was collected in K2EDTA tubes by collaborating institutions according to the institutions' own protocols. For TCRbeta analysis, collaborators shipped samples in one of three forms: frozen whole blood, isolated PBMCs, or DNA extracted from either of those sample types. Only a few counts were recorded for this clone. The target of this receptor is not known. Base qualities were left out, and no much larger clone turns up one base away. The sequence came from a man aged 55 to 70 with acute or convalescent COVID-19. Sequences were obtained from peripheral blood. The sequence is built from TRBV7-9 and TRBJ1-1, with the D gene not clear enough to name. The nucleotides read TGTGCCAGCAGCTTAGACACAAACACTGAAGCTTTCTTT. It translates to CASSLDTNTEAFF.